This is a list of T cell receptor beta chains from one sample in a study of T-cell memory formation after mild COVID-19. TCRdb analysed the 5' RACE reads with MiXCR anew, one entry per CDR3 protein. The profile covers about 16,000 distinct CDR3 sequences, with roughly 25% appearing a single time and 50% to 60% taken by the ten largest. Sequenced sample: PBMCs or a T cell subset sorted from them (not recorded which). The receptors originated from a man aged 18 to 30 who had mild COVID-19 (a few samples of this study predate the infection). Cell type and time point are not known. Both conserved end residues are part of each CDR3. Each record gives: V gene, clone size, CDR3 protein. Size tells how often a clone was seen (once, few, many) or the class of an expanded clone, and some rows leave it out.

TRBV7-9,NA,CASSDPRVSYNEQFF
TRBV28,many,CASTTLNTEAFF
TRBV7-9,few,CASSLVLQGETYSNQPQHF
TRBV20-1,few,CSAQGVGEANSPLHF
TRBV5-1,many,CASSLGQGVANTGELFF
TRBV12-3/TRBV12-4,many,CASSFWPLIPYEQYF
TRBV10-3,many,CAINPRTGGPTDTQYF
TRBV20-1,NA,CSASPENTEAFF
TRBV7-9,many,CASSLDRVLNEQFF
TRBV4-1,many,CASSPSTGRESYRYTF
TRBV5-5,many,CASSSEDRAHEQYF
TRBV24-1,many,CATEPTQGVGRRDTQYF
TRBV2,NA,CARDRDRWFYGYTF
TRBV20-1,many,CSARIGSEGSPLHF
TRBV19,few,CASRPTGGYGYTF
TRBV10-3,NA,CATTDSLNTEAFF
TRBV7-2,many,CASSYRGLRAYNEQFF
TRBV4-1,many,CASSHPDLRGLPTNEKLFF
TRBV18,NA,CASSHPGGSGNTIYF
TRBV4-3,few,CASSRRQVTDTQYF
TRBV24-1,many,CATSDYRRSGTDTQYF
TRBV11-2,few,CASSLVGTSVEAFF
TRBV7-9,many,CASSPTGPRGYTF
TRBV6-6,many,CASSSWTPEQFF
TRBV29-1,NA,CSVEGLAGFGYTF
TRBV4-1,NA,CASAKGGEAFF
TRBV12-3/TRBV12-4,many,CASSPGWNTQYF
TRBV20-1,few,CSAWTSGRTDTQYF
TRBV5-1,medium-sized,CASSLGTNTGELFF
TRBV3-1,many,CASSTVGEGNEQFF
TRBV6-5,many,CAGKAGNTGELFF
TRBV28,many,CASSWGSNTGELFF
TRBV7-9,NA,CASSLAGETQYF
TRBV27,NA,CASSWGTFGEQYF
TRBV4-2,NA,CASSPRQAGGTDTQYF
TRBV6-6,NA,CASTQGSSYEQYF
TRBV7-2,few,CASSRREEWTGELFF
TRBV29-1,NA,CSVESSGSYNEQFF
TRBV4-1,NA,CASSQFRDRGAEAFF
TRBV4-1,NA,CASSSYGGQHNSPLHF
TRBV7-2,many,CASSRGQRSYNSPLHF
TRBV10-3,NA,CAISESEGLLEFEQYF
TRBV24-1,many,CATSDFRTGGTDTQYF
TRBV27,many,CASSFEGVPGADTQYF
TRBV20-1,many,CSGDRPGEAQHF
TRBV6-2/TRBV6-3,many,CASSSPQTGFF
TRBV20-1,many,CSARGDLRRSPLHF
TRBV11-1,many,CASSHDTYNEQFF
TRBV10-1,NA,CASSPNRGSDTQYF